This T cell receptor (beta chain) was profiled in a study of blood T cell repertoires in COVID-19. Across the study: Whether acute or convalescent, the COVID-19 samples came from the United States, Italy and Spain. From T cells, B-cell-depleted T cells, or PBMCs came the material, which was cDNA or gDNA.

Measured with immunoSEQ multiplex PCR; TCRdb has only the in-frame clones, and not every one. The table has roughly 100,000 clones, roughly 80% seen once; the top ten hold approximately 22%. The CDR3 is made up of 15 amino acids. Per the germline V gene, CDR1 is LNHDA and CDR2 is SQIVND (reference sequence). V lost 6 bases, J lost 2 bases, and 7 bases stayed unmatched. The chain recombines TRBV19 with TRBJ2-1; 7 positions match TRBD2. The receptor comes from a man between 70 and 80 years old with active or convalescent COVID-19. The sample taken for sequencing was peripheral blood. The CDR3 coding sequence is TGTGCCAGTAGGTGGGGGAGGGAAACCTACAATGAGCAGTTCTTC. Amino acid sequence: CASRWGRETYNEQFF.